The rows below give T cell receptor beta chains drawn from one sample of a study of blood T cell repertoires in COVID-19. Clones were sequenced by immunoSEQ multiplex PCR, and TCRdb holds only the in-frame ones, with some missing. The sample consists of about 260,000 clones, around 90% of them appearing once. The sample was PBMCs or T cells enriched from blood (not recorded which). The source of these receptors is a man aged 50-59 years who had been exposed to COVID-19. CDR3s include the opening cysteine and the closing phenylalanine or tryptophan. Fields, in order: clone size, D gene, CDR3 length, J gene, V gene, CDR3 protein, CDR3 DNA. D genes are given only for firm matches. Some rows have no size entry. The others give once, few or many, or a class for an expanded clone.

size: -
D: -
length: 13
J: TRBJ2-5
V: TRBV18
CDR3: CASSPPGSETQYF
DNA: TGTGCCAGCTCACCCCCGGGGAGCGAGACCCAGTACTTC

size: -
D: TRBD2
length: 17
J: TRBJ2-3
V: TRBV19
CDR3: CASSIDPPSGGADTQYF
DNA: TGTGCCAGTAGTATAGATCCGCCGAGCGGGGGGGCCGATACGCAGTATTTT

size: -
D: -
length: 14
J: TRBJ1-1
V: TRBV4-2
CDR3: CASSQDRLNTEAFF
DNA: TGTGCCAGCAGCCAAGACAGGCTGAACACTGAAGCTTTCTTT

size: -
D: TRBD1
length: 17
J: TRBJ1-5
V: TRBV28
CDR3: CASSLSFQGVGNQPQHF
DNA: TGTGCCAGCAGTTTATCGTTTCAGGGGGTGGGGAATCAGCCCCAGCATTTT

size: -
D: -
length: 15
J: TRBJ1-3
V: TRBV5-1
CDR3: CARRGRGGSGNTIYF
DNA: TGCGCCCGCCGCGGGCGGGGGGGCTCTGGAAACACCATATATTTT

size: -
D: TRBD1
length: 14
J: TRBJ1-2
V: TRBV5-1
CDR3: CASSLETGLSGYTF
DNA: TGCGCCAGCAGCTTGGAGACAGGGTTAAGTGGCTACACCTTC

size: -
D: -
length: 14
J: TRBJ1-5
V: TRBV6-5
CDR3: CASSPRTGNQPQHF
DNA: TGTGCCAGCAGTCCCAGGACAGGCAATCAGCCCCAGCATTTT

size: -
D: -
length: 13
J: TRBJ1-2
V: TRBV29-1
CDR3: CSVMGRTNYGYTF
DNA: TGCAGCGTTATGGGCAGAACTAACTATGGCTACACCTTC

size: -
D: -
length: 14
J: TRBJ1-2
V: TRBV30
CDR3: CAWTRWEGHYGYTF
DNA: TGTGCCTGGACGAGGTGGGAGGGCCACTATGGCTACACCTTC

size: -
D: TRBD1
length: 13
J: TRBJ2-7
V: TRBV30
CDR3: CAWKRQGAYEQYF
DNA: TGTGCCTGGAAAAGACAGGGGGCATACGAGCAGTACTTC

size: -
D: -
length: 16
J: TRBJ2-5
V: TRBV6-4
CDR3: CASSSWGVRVAGTQYF
DNA: TGTGCCAGCAGCTCCTGGGGGGTACGAGTCGCCGGGACCCAGTACTTC

size: -
D: TRBD2
length: 18
J: TRBJ2-2
V: TRBV9
CDR3: CASSVDLSGRSNTGELFF
DNA: TGTGCCAGCAGCGTAGATTTGAGCGGGAGGTCCAACACCGGGGAGCTGTTTTTT

size: -
D: TRBD2
length: 17
J: TRBJ2-7
V: TRBV24-1
CDR3: CATSDWTSGGPTYEQYF
DNA: TGTGCCACCAGTGACTGGACTAGCGGGGGACCTACCTACGAGCAGTACTTC

size: -
D: TRBD1
length: 15
J: TRBJ1-4
V: TRBV3-1/TRBV3-2
CDR3: CASSQRTGGNEKLFF
DNA: TGTGCCAGCAGCCAGAGGACAGGGGGCAATGAAAAACTGTTTTTT

size: -
D: TRBD2
length: 15
J: TRBJ2-1
V: TRBV6-4
CDR3: CASSPGLAGYNEQFF
DNA: TGTGCCAGCAGTCCGGGACTAGCGGGATACAATGAGCAGTTCTTC

size: -
D: -
length: 13
J: TRBJ1-5
V: TRBV6-2/TRBV6-3
CDR3: CASSTASLQPQHF
DNA: TGTGCCAGCAGCACAGCTTCCCTTCAGCCCCAGCATTTT

size: once
D: -
length: 16
J: TRBJ1-5
V: TRBV15
CDR3: CATSRPRQFPNQPQHF
DNA: TGTGCCACCAGCCGACCACGACAGTTCCCCAATCAGCCCCAGCATTTT

size: -
D: TRBD1
length: 14
J: TRBJ1-4
V: TRBV11-3
CDR3: CASSPDRVNEKLFF
DNA: TGTGCCAGCAGCCCCGACAGGGTTAATGAAAAACTGTTTTTT

size: -
D: TRBD1
length: 13
J: TRBJ1-3
V: TRBV29-1
CDR3: CSVEADRGNTIYF
DNA: TGCAGCGTTGAAGCGGACAGGGGAAACACCATATATTTT

size: few
D: -
length: 16
J: TRBJ1-2
V: TRBV5-4
CDR3: CASTMTGQGRNYGYTF
DNA: TGTGCCAGCACCATGACGGGCCAGGGGCGGAACTATGGCTACACCTTC

size: -
D: -
length: 11
J: TRBJ1-1
V: TRBV3-1/TRBV3-2
CDR3: CASSYGPEAFF
DNA: TGTGCCAGCAGTTATGGGCCTGAAGCTTTCTTT

size: once
D: -
length: 15
J: TRBJ1-6
V: TRBV7-3
CDR3: CASSLMGLYNSPLHF
DNA: TGTGCCAGCAGCTTAATGGGACTTTATAATTCACCCCTCCACTTT

size: -
D: TRBD1
length: 18
J: TRBJ1-5
V: TRBV28
CDR3: CASSSNPGQGSLYQPQHF
DNA: TGTGCCAGCAGTTCGAACCCCGGACAGGGCTCGCTTTACCAGCCCCAGCATTTT

size: -
D: -
length: 14
J: TRBJ2-7
V: TRBV5-4
CDR3: CASSLLQGSHEQYF
DNA: TGTGCCAGCAGCTTACTTCAGGGTTCCCACGAGCAGTACTTC

size: -
D: TRBD1
length: 15
J: TRBJ2-3
V: TRBV18
CDR3: CASSFRTGLTDTQYF
DNA: TGTGCCAGCTCATTCCGGACAGGCCTCACAGATACGCAGTATTTT

size: -
D: TRBD2
length: 15
J: TRBJ2-3
V: TRBV9
CDR3: CASSFSGREADTQYF
DNA: TGTGCCAGCAGCTTTAGCGGGAGGGAGGCAGATACGCAGTATTTT

size: -
D: -
length: 14
J: TRBJ1-1
V: TRBV7-8
CDR3: CASSPRDKNTEAFF
DNA: TGTGCCAGCAGCCCAAGGGACAAGAACACTGAAGCTTTCTTT

size: -
D: -
length: 14
J: TRBJ1-5
V: TRBV5-1
CDR3: CASSLDPGNQPQHF
DNA: TGCGCCAGCAGCTTGGATCCCGGCAATCAGCCCCAGCATTTT

size: -
D: TRBD1
length: 15
J: TRBJ1-5
V: TRBV18
CDR3: CASSPGQGAYQPQHF
DNA: TGTGCCAGCTCGCCCGGACAGGGGGCTTATCAGCCCCAGCATTTT

size: -
D: -
length: 16
J: TRBJ2-6
V: TRBV28
CDR3: CASSLAGAAGANVLTF
DNA: TGTGCCAGCAGTTTAGCGGGGGCAGCTGGGGCCAACGTCCTGACTTTC

size: -
D: -
length: 13
J: TRBJ1-1
V: TRBV2
CDR3: CASSEGAPLLAFF
DNA: TGTGCCAGCAGTGAGGGGGCACCCTTGTTGGCTTTCTTT

size: -
D: -
length: 17
J: TRBJ2-2
V: TRBV30
CDR3: CAWSFSRTSGATGELFF
DNA: TGTGCCTGGAGTTTCTCGAGGACATCAGGCGCTACCGGGGAGCTGTTTTTT

size: -
D: -
length: 14
J: TRBJ1-5
V: TRBV24-1
CDR3: CATSDLYGNQPQHF
DNA: TGTGCCACCAGTGATTTGTATGGCAATCAGCCCCAGCATTTT

size: -
D: TRBD1
length: 14
J: TRBJ1-2
V: TRBV28
CDR3: CASSLVPPAGGTTF
DNA: TGTGCCAGCAGTTTAGTCCCCCCCGCAGGGGGTACCACCTTC

size: -
D: TRBD1
length: 13
J: TRBJ1-5
V: TRBV2
CDR3: CASARDSDQPQHF
DNA: TGTGCCAGCGCCCGGGACAGCGATCAGCCCCAGCATTTT

size: -
D: -
length: 13
J: TRBJ1-1
V: TRBV11-2
CDR3: CASSRDTNTEAFF
DNA: TGTGCCAGCAGCCGGGACACGAACACTGAAGCTTTCTTT

size: -
D: TRBD1
length: 13
J: TRBJ1-5
V: TRBV18
CDR3: CASSPQGGQPVHF
DNA: TGTGCCAGCTCACCGCAAGGGGGACAGCCGGTACATTTT

size: once
D: TRBD1
length: 15
J: TRBJ1-1
V: TRBV14
CDR3: CASSRLEGAVTEAFF
DNA: TGTGCCAGCAGCCGCCTGGAGGGGGCGGTCACTGAAGCTTTCTTT

size: once
D: TRBD1
length: 14
J: TRBJ1-2
V: TRBV29-1
CDR3: CSVTRDSSNYGYTF
DNA: TGCAGCGTAACCCGGGACAGCTCTAACTATGGCTACACCTTC

size: -
D: -
length: 12
J: TRBJ1-6
V: TRBV9
CDR3: CASSATGTPLHF
DNA: TGTGCCAGCAGCGCGACGGGTACACCCCTCCACTTT

size: -
D: -
length: 16
J: TRBJ2-1
V: TRBV5-5
CDR3: CASSLDPTSSYNEQFF
DNA: TGTGCCAGCAGCTTGGATCCCACAAGCTCCTACAATGAGCAGTTCTTC

size: -
D: TRBD1
length: 14
J: TRBJ2-5
V: TRBV2
CDR3: CASSFGQGGETQYF
DNA: TGTGCCAGCAGTTTTGGACAGGGAGGAGAGACCCAGTACTTC

size: -
D: -
length: 19
J: TRBJ2-3
V: TRBV21-1
CDR3: CASSKALASGGSPTDTQYF
DNA: TGTGCCAGCAGCAAAGCGCTTGCTAGCGGGGGATCTCCCACAGATACGCAGTATTTT

size: -
D: -
length: 16
J: TRBJ2-2
V: TRBV5-1
CDR3: CASGPRRQLNTGELFF
DNA: TGCGCCAGCGGCCCGAGGCGACAGTTGAACACCGGGGAGCTGTTTTTT

size: few
D: TRBD2
length: 17
J: TRBJ2-3
V: TRBV3-1/TRBV3-2
CDR3: CASSRGLAGERTDTQYF
DNA: TGTGCCAGCAGCCGAGGACTAGCGGGAGAAAGGACAGATACGCAGTATTTT

size: -
D: TRBD1
length: 14
J: TRBJ1-2
V: TRBV5-4
CDR3: CASSSNQQGSGYTF
DNA: TGTGCCAGCAGCTCTAACCAACAGGGGAGTGGCTACACCTTC

size: -
D: -
length: 13
J: TRBJ1-1
V: TRBV11-2
CDR3: CASSLSGITEAFF
DNA: TGTGCCAGCAGCTTATCGGGGATCACTGAAGCTTTCTTT